The 27 T cell receptor beta chains below come from one sample, sequenced in a study of OX40 agonist ivuxolimab in advanced cancers. Repertoires were generated with immunoSEQ multiplex PCR, while TCRdb's copy carries only in-frame clones and drops some. The sample records some 70,000 clones, around four fifths being singletons. The source was CD4+ or CD8+ T cells sorted from blood, collected in a trial of the OX40 agonist ivuxolimab. All receptors derive from an adult with an advanced solid tumor such as melanoma, head and neck, liver or kidney cancer.

The chain links TRBV18 to TRBJ2-1, with D perhaps TRBD1 (5 bases). The ends were cut back, 5 bases at V and 4 bases at J, with 18 bases in the middle. CDR3 size: 16 residues. The germline gives CDR1 KGHSH, CDR2 LQKENI. The CDR3 coding sequence is TGTGCCAGCTCATCCAACTCAAGACAGAATTACAATGAGCAGTTCTTC. It is translated as CASSSNSRQNYNEQFF.

The chain has TRBV5-6 and TRBJ1-1, with D possibly being TRBD1 (6 bases). Trimming left V 3 bases short and J 5 bases short, with 20 bases between. Germline V lookup: CDR1 SGHDT, CDR2 YYEEEE. This CDR3 comprises 16 residues. CDR3 region: CASSWAPGAEGTEAFF. DNA of the CDR3: TGTGCCAGCAGCTGGGCCCCAGGGGCGGAGGGGACTGAAGCTTTCTTT.

V is TRBV6-1 and J is TRBJ1-1, with unresolved D. CDR3 length: 13 residues. The ends were cut back, 10 bases at V and 0 bases at J, with 12 bases in the middle. Germline CDR1 is MNHNS and CDR2 is SASEGT. DNA for the CDR3: TGTGCCAACAGCGGACCGATGAACACTGAAGCTTTCTTT. Translation: CANSGPMNTEAFF.

The gene calls are TRBV20-1 and TRBJ2-4; D may be TRBD2 (5 bases). Germline V gives CDR1 DFQATT, CDR2 SNEGSKA (reference sequence). Trimming shortened V by 5 bases and J by 9 bases, and 11 bases separated the two germline ends. The CDR3 spans 11 residues. This chain's CDR3 is CSAGGIGIQYF. CDR3 in DNA: TGCAGTGCTGGAGGAATTGGCATTCAGTACTTC.

This chain links TRBV6-5 with TRBJ1-2; 11 positions agree with TRBD1. The J segment lost 4 bases and the V segment lost 5 bases, leaving 3 bases of the junction unmatched. Germline CDR1 reads MNHEY; CDR2 reads SVGAGI. The CDR3 is made up of 14 amino acids. Written as DNA, the CDR3 is TGTGCCAGCAGTCGGACAGGGGGCGCCTATGGCTACACCTTC. Translated: CASSRTGGAYGYTF.

V usage is TRBV5-6 and J usage is TRBJ2-2; TRBD1 is a possible D gene (5 bases). The germline V gene has CDR1 SGHDT and CDR2 YYEEEE. Trimming stripped 0 bases from V and 5 bases from J, with 11 bases between. CDR3 size: 15 residues. The DNA for the CDR3 is TGTGCCAGCAGCTTGGGGGCAGGGCGGACCGGGGAGCTGTTTTTT. Amino acids: CASSLGAGRTGELFF.

The rearrangement links TRBV7-2 to TRBJ2-7; TRBD1 aligns across 9 bases. The CDR3 sequence is 15 residues long. The junction had 7 bases not matched to a gene; V was cut back by 5 bases and J by 2 bases. CDR1 is SGHTA and CDR2 is FQGNSA in the germline V gene. Here the CDR3 DNA reads TGTGCCAGCAGCGCCGACAGGGGGGGAACCTACGAGCAGTACGTC. Residues: CASSADRGGTYEQYV.

V usage is TRBV10-3 and J usage is TRBJ1-4; D gene uncertain. V lost 4 bases and J 6 bases, leaving 9 bases between the germline ends. The CDR3 consists of 13 residues. The germline gives CDR1 ENHRY, CDR2 SYGVKD. The CDR3, as DNA: TGTGCCATCAGTGTCGAGGCGGATGAAAAACTGTTTTTT. Translating it yields CAISVEADEKLFF.

This sequence joins TRBV28 and TRBJ2-7; D tentatively fits TRBD1 or TRBD2 (5 bases each). Trimming shortened V by 7 bases and J by 5 bases, and 12 bases separated the two germline ends. The CDR3 has 12 amino acids. Germline assignment: CDR1 MDHEN and CDR2 SYDVKM. CDR3 amino acids: CASKEGFDEQYF. The CDR3 DNA reads TGTGCCAGCAAAGAGGGGTTCGACGAGCAGTACTTC.

The J gene is TRBJ2-3, the V gene TRBV9, with D perhaps matching TRBD1 (6 bases). This CDR3 is 19 amino acids long. CDR1 is SGDLS, CDR2 YYNGEE, per germline. Trimming stripped 7 bases from V and 7 bases from J, with 34 bases between. The CDR3 coding sequence is TGTGCCAGCGGGGCCCCAGACAGATTGAGACAGGCCGACGAGCATACGCAGTATTTT. As protein: CASGAPDRLRQADEHTQYF.

V usage is TRBV19 and J usage is TRBJ2-7; tentatively, D is TRBD1 (5 bases). V gave up 3 bases and J gave up 4 bases, with 16 bases separating them. The CDR3 sequence is 15 residues long. The V gene's germline CDR1 is LNHDA and CDR2 SQIVND (reference sequence). Here the CDR3 DNA reads TGTGCCAGTAGTATCTCGTGGACACAAACGTACGAGCAGTACTTC. It yields the protein CASSISWTQTYEQYF.

The CDR3 nucleotides are TGTGCCAGCAGCTTAGGTTCCTCCGGGTCTAGGACCGGGGAGCTGTTTTTT. Protein sequence: CASSLGSSGSRTGELFF. The rearrangement joins TRBV11-2 to TRBJ2-2, with D unresolved. This CDR3 has 17 residues. Between the trimmed V and J ends, which lost 1 base and 5 bases, there was a span of 17 bases. Germline V CDR1 and CDR2: SGHAT, FQNNGV. The whole variable domain, filled in from reference TRBV11-2 and TRBJ2-2, reads EAGVAQSPRYKIIEKRQSVAFWCNPISGHATLYWYQQILGQGPKLLIQFQNNGVVDDSQLPKDRFSAERLKGVDSTLKIQPAKLEDSAVYLCASSLGSSGSRTGELFFGEGSRLTVL.

This clone was detected only a few times. The J gene is TRBJ2-7, the V gene TRBV20-1; D is possibly TRBD1 (5 bases). Trimming took 2 bases from V and 6 from J, leaving 8 bases between them. Per germline, CDR1 DFQATT and CDR2 SNEGSKA (reference sequence). CDR3 length: 11 residues. This CDR3 is CSARQGGEQYV. The CDR3 DNA follows: TGCAGTGCTAGACAGGGTGGCGAGCAGTACGTC.

The CDR3 nucleotides read TGTGCCAGCAGCTTTATTCGTCAACGGGCTCGCTTCGTGGGCTACACCTTC. This translates into CASSFIRQRARFVGYTF. The chain carries TRBV7-2 and TRBJ1-2; no clear D gene. Germline V CDR1 and CDR2: SGHTA, FQGNSA. Trimming took 3 bases from V and 8 from J, leaving 25 bases between them. The CDR3 totals 17 residues.

The gene calls are TRBV2 and TRBJ2-7; D is ambiguous. Trimming took off 4 bases at V and 1 base at J, with 8 bases between the two ends. The CDR3 totals 13 residues. CDR1 is SNHLY, CDR2 FYNNEI, per germline. The CDR3 region has the DNA TGTGCCAGCAGTGGGCAGGAGTCCTACGAGCAGTACTTC. This encodes CASSGQESYEQYF.

The rearrangement joins TRBV28 to TRBJ2-7; 10 nucleotides align to TRBD1. The V segment lost 8 bases and the J segment 1 base; nucleotides outside the gene matches: 2. In germline, CDR1 is MDHEN, CDR2 SYDVKM. CDR3 length: 13 residues. This chain's CDR3 is CASGDRGSYEQYV. The CDR3 coding sequence is TGTGCCAGCGGGGACAGGGGATCCTACGAGCAGTACGTC.

The rearrangement links TRBV7-9 to TRBJ1-1, with D unclear. This CDR3 has 18 amino acids. Trimming stripped 1 base from V and 5 bases from J, with 23 bases between. Germline values: CDR1 SEHNR, CDR2 FQNEAQ (reference sequence). The CDR3 DNA sequence: TGTGCCAGCAGCTTAGGCCCAGGTTCCGGGAATTTCGGGACTGAAGCTTTCTTT. Its protein is CASSLGPGSGNFGTEAFF.

This sequence joins TRBV6-1 and TRBJ1-3; D gene ambiguous. Per germline, CDR1 MNHNS and CDR2 SASEGT. This CDR3 spans 16 amino acids. Trimming shortened V by 2 bases and J by 4 bases, and 15 bases separated the two germline ends. The CDR3 DNA sequence: TGTGCCAGCAGTGAATTGAGTCACTACGGAGGAAACACCATATATTTT. Protein sequence: CASSELSHYGGNTIYF.

The DNA of the CDR3 is TGTGCCAGCAGTGAAGCGTTCGACAGGACGACCTACGAGCAGTACTTC. It codes for CASSEAFDRTTYEQYF. The gene calls are TRBV6-1 and TRBJ2-7; tentative D call: TRBD1 (6 bases). Germline CDR1 MNHNS, CDR2 SASEGT. This CDR3 comprises 16 residues. Trimming took 0 bases from V and 2 from J, leaving 14 bases between them.

The chain uses TRBV4-1 and TRBJ2-1; maybe TRBD2 (6 bases). Trimming took off 3 bases at V and 4 bases at J, with 16 bases between the two ends. This CDR3 is 16 amino acids long. From germline, CDR1 is MGHRA and CDR2 YSYEKL. Here the CDR3 reads CASSHLLAPPYNEQFF. The CDR3 nucleotides are TGCGCCAGCAGCCATCTGCTAGCGCCTCCTTACAATGAGCAGTTCTTC.

The J gene is TRBJ2-5, the V gene TRBV5-1, with TRBD2 matching over 9 bases. Gene TRBJ2-7 matches the end of the DNA better, so the J call may be wrong. Germline lookup yields CDR1 SGHRS and CDR2 YFSETQ. The CDR3 contains 15 residues. In DNA, the CDR3 is TGCGCCAGCAGCCCCTCGGGACTAGCTTCCTACGAGCAGTACTTC. This codes for CASSPSGLASYEQYF.

The rearrangement uses TRBV7-8 and TRBJ2-6, with a tentative D call TRBD2 (5 bases). Germline values: CDR1 SGHVS, CDR2 FQNEAQ. V gave up 6 bases and J gave up 0 bases, with 9 bases separating them. The CDR3 has 15 residues. The CDR3 coding sequence is TGTGCCAGCAGGACGGACTCCTCTGGGGCCAACGTCCTGACTTTC. Its protein is CASRTDSSGANVLTF.

This clone counts as large. This sequence joins TRBV15 and TRBJ1-1; tentative D call: TRBD1 (6 bases). CDR3 length equals 15 residues. V lost 0 bases and J lost 1, with 9 bases in between. Per the germline V gene, CDR1 is LNHNV and CDR2 is YYDKDF (reference sequence). CDR3 protein: CATSRDKTGNTEAFF. CDR3 coding DNA: TGTGCCACCAGCAGAGATAAGACAGGGAACACTGAAGCTTTCTTT.

The chain carries TRBV9 and TRBJ2-7; 7 nucleotides agree with TRBD1. V dropped 2 bases and J dropped 3; count of bases not matched to a gene: 8. The CDR3 runs 15 residues. Germline CDR1 and CDR2: SGDLS and YYNGEE. The CDR3 spells CASSVGTETYYEQYF. CDR3 DNA: TGTGCCAGCAGCGTTGGGACAGAGACTTACTACGAGCAGTACTTC.

CDR3 nucleotides: TGCGCCAGCAGCTTGGAATGGAACGACAGGGTAGAGACCCAGTACTTC. Its protein is CASSLEWNDRVETQYF. This chain uses TRBV5-1 with TRBJ2-5; 7 bases are a match to TRBD1. V gave up 0 bases and J gave up 4 bases; unmatched junction bases: 9. CDR1 and CDR2 from the germline V gene are SGHRS and YFSETQ. The CDR3 sequence is 16 residues long.

This clone was seen a single time. The V call is TRBV19, the J call TRBJ2-7, with D possibly matching TRBD2 (6 bases). The CDR3 is made up of 11 amino acids. Germline lookup yields CDR1 LNHDA and CDR2 SQIVND (reference sequence). Trimming took 10 bases from V and 2 from J, leaving 9 bases between them. The CDR3 DNA sequence: TGTGCCAAACTAGCAACCTACGAGCAGTACGTC. As protein: CAKLATYEQYV.

The V gene is TRBV9, the J gene TRBJ2-2; TRBD2 might be the D (5 bases). Germline CDR1 and CDR2: SGDLS and YYNGEE. This CDR3 spans 15 amino acids. V dropped 4 bases and J dropped 10 bases, with 20 bases sitting between them. CDR3 sequence reads: CASSPAGGGRVELFF. CDR3 nucleotide sequence: TGTGCCAGCAGCCCAGCCGGTGGAGGCCGAGTGGAGCTGTTTTTT.